These 11 T cell receptor beta chains share one sample of origin, sequenced in a study of T cells in Graves' hyperthyroidism and ophthalmopathy. Amplified regions were TCR beta CDR3 sequences from RNA transcripts. HTBI primers were the set used in a first-round RT-PCR of the TCR CDR3. TCRdb fed the multiplex PCR reads into MiXCR, producing one record per CDR3 protein. The sample comprises approximately 620,000 distinct CDR3 sequences, roughly 14% of which are singletons, and approximately 5.7% rests with the top ten. Sequenced material: blood. Receptor source: a woman in her 30s with Graves' hyperthyroidism that later progressed to Graves' ophthalmopathy.

This clonotype was recorded many times. The chain joins TRBV6-1 to TRBJ2-7; TRBD2 matches 16 bases. Germline loops: CDR1 MNHNS, CDR2 SASEGT. CDR3 length: 20 amino acids. J gave up 0 bases and V 5 bases, and 13 bases lay outside the gene matches. Here the CDR3 reads CASSSNLPGLAGGSSYEQYF. As DNA, the CDR3 is TGTGCCAGCAGTTCAAACCTTCCGGGACTAGCGGGAGGGAGCTCCTACGAGCAGTACTTC.

The rearrangement links TRBV3-1 to TRBJ2-5; TRBD1 matches at 7 bases. Germline CDR1 and CDR2: LGHDT and YNNKEL (reference sequence). The CDR3 is 14 amino acids. V was pared by 7 bases and J by 1 base, with 6 bases of the junction left unmatched. CDR3 loop: CASNPPGGQETQYF. The DNA of the CDR3 is TGTGCCAGCAACCCGCCAGGGGGCCAAGAGACCCAGTACTTC.

This clonotype was picked up many times. This chain uses TRBV30 with TRBJ2-2; D is unclear. Trimming took 2 bases from V and 6 from J, leaving 10 bases between them. Looked up from germline, CDR1 is GTSNPN and CDR2 is SVGIG (reference sequence). This CDR3 contains 13 residues. Here the CDR3 reads CAWSLGLAGELFF. The CDR3 nucleotides read TGTGCCTGGAGTCTCGGGCTCGCCGGGGAGCTGTTTTTT.

V and J are TRBV9 and TRBJ2-1, with D perhaps matching TRBD1 (6 bases). V dropped 3 bases and J dropped 4 bases, with 11 bases sitting between them. The V gene's germline CDR1 is SGDLS and CDR2 YYNGEE. The CDR3 sequence is 14 residues long. CDR3 residues: CASSAGQFYNEQFF. In DNA, the CDR3 is TGTGCCAGCAGCGCGGGACAATTTTACAATGAGCAGTTCTTC.

Points on this clonotype: A junction end diverges from the germline sequence, so it may reflect a read error. V usage is TRBV7-2 and J usage is TRBJ2-1, with D maybe TRBD2 (6 bases). The CDR3 contains 15 residues. CDR1 is SGHTA, CDR2 FQGNSA, per germline. CDR3 DNA sequence: TGTGCCAGCACTGTATGGGGAGGCAATCACAATAAGCAGTTCTTC. Protein: CASTVWGGNHNKQFF.

The chain combines TRBV20-1 with TRBJ2-1; the match to TRBD2 covers 8 bases. The CDR3 consists of 16 residues. CDR1 DFQATT and CDR2 SNEGSKA come from the germline V gene (reference sequence). V shed 0 bases and J 0 bases; nucleotides not matched to a gene: 4. The DNA of the CDR3 is TGCAGTGCTAGAGACCGGCGGGGGGTCTCCTACAATGAGCAGTTCTTC. It translates to CSARDRRGVSYNEQFF.

In this sample, this clonotype turned up many times. The V gene is TRBV27, the J gene TRBJ2-3, with D uncertain. Germline V gives CDR1 MNHEY, CDR2 SMNVEV (reference sequence). This CDR3 contains 13 residues. V was pared by 7 bases and J by 4 bases, with 12 bases between. CDR3 region: CASTPHQADTQYF. CDR3 nucleotide sequence: TGTGCCAGCACCCCGCACCAAGCAGATACGCAGTATTTT.

This clonotype was seen repeatedly, ten times or more. The V gene is TRBV7-2, the J gene TRBJ1-6; D call uncertain. Germline V gene lookup returns CDR1 SGHTA and CDR2 FQGNSA. V was pared by 2 bases and J by 10 bases, with 15 bases between. The CDR3 has 15 residues. CDR3 sequence (DNA): TGTGCCAGCAGCTTAAATGCTGGGGTAGGGTCACCCCTCCACTTT. Translation gives CASSLNAGVGSPLHF.

The V call is TRBV11-2, the J call TRBJ2-2; D perhaps matches TRBD2 (7 bases). V lost 6 bases, J lost 1 base, and 15 bases lay in between. Germline CDR1 and CDR2: SGHAT and FQNNGV. The CDR3 loop spans 16 amino acids. The CDR3 DNA reads TGTGCCAGCAGTACCGAGGGGGGGGGGAACACCGGGGAGCTGTTTTTT. It translates to CASSTEGGGNTGELFF. Full variable domain (rest looked up from reference TRBV11-2 and TRBJ2-2): EAGVAQSPRYKIIEKRQSVAFWCNPISGHATLYWYQQILGQGPKLLIQFQNNGVVDDSQLPKDRFSAERLKGVDSTLKIQPAKLEDSAVYLCASSTEGGGNTGELFFGEGSRLTVL.

As regards this clonotype: A read error may account for a junction end that differs from germline. The rearrangement uses TRBV10-3 and TRBJ1-2; D is possibly TRBD1 (5 bases). Germline assignment: CDR1 ENHRY and CDR2 SYGVKD. The CDR3 has 18 amino acids. CDR3 nucleotides: TGTGCCGTACTTTCCCGCGTGACGGGGCCGGCCGAAATCTATGACTACACCTTC. Protein sequence: CAVLSRVTGPAEIYDYTF.

This clonotype was observed a few times. V gene TRBV28 combines with J gene TRBJ2-7; D gene ambiguous. Between the trimmed V and J ends, which lost 3 bases and 1 base, there was a span of 10 bases. CDR1 is MDHEN and CDR2 is SYDVKM in the germline V gene. This CDR3 region has 14 residues. Written as DNA, the CDR3 is TGTGCCAGCAGTTTTTTTGCAAGTTCCTACGAGCAGTACTTC. Translation: CASSFFASSYEQYF.